This section outlines one T cell receptor (beta chain) sequence together with its context. The Seattle patients, enrolled during active infection, were followed longitudinally. The entry originates in a study of blood T cell repertoires in COVID-19. At the level of the study: The samples span acute and convalescent COVID-19 from the United States, Italy and Spain. T cells, B-cell-depleted T cells, or PBMCs provided the cDNA or gDNA that served as material.

The germline V gene encodes CDR1 LNHDA and CDR2 SQIVND (reference sequence). V shed 3 bases and J 4 bases; nucleotides not matched to a gene: 4. CDR3 size: 14 residues. Sequencing was performed with immunoSEQ multiplex PCR; in TCRdb, only in-frame clones are kept and a portion is missing. The sample contains approximately 260,000 clones, 88% of which appear only once. This rearrangement joins TRBV19 to TRBJ2-7; 9 nucleotides match TRBD1. This TCR was sampled from a woman in her sixties or seventies with COVID-19, enrolled during active disease. The sample consisted of peripheral blood. CDR3 DNA: TGTGCCAGTAGTATCCGGGACAGGGTTTACGAGCAGTACTTC. This encodes CASSIRDRVYEQYF.